These T cell receptor beta chains were read from a single sample in a study of blood T cell repertoires in COVID-19. The assay was immunoSEQ multiplex PCR, and TCRdb's table has in-frame clones only and misses some. The table has around 100,000 clones, 90% to 95% seen once. The sequenced sample was peripheral blood. The receptors originated from a middle-aged man with acute or convalescent COVID-19. The CDR3 runs from the conserved cysteine through the conserved F or W. The order of the fields is D gene, clone size, V gene, J gene, CDR3 protein, CDR3 DNA. The D gene is left open where the match is weak. Size tells how often a clone was seen (once, few, many) or the class of an expanded clone, and some rows leave it out.

D: TRBD1
size: NA
V: TRBV11-2
J: TRBJ1-2
CDR3: CASSLGIGTDGYTF
DNA: TGTGCCAGCAGCTTAGGAATCGGGACAGATGGCTACACCTTC

D: TRBD1
size: NA
V: TRBV18
J: TRBJ2-3
CDR3: CASSPPLDRGRVDTQYF
DNA: TGTGCCAGCTCACCACCGTTGGACAGGGGGCGCGTAGATACGCAGTATTTT

D: TRBD1
size: NA
V: TRBV7-9
J: TRBJ1-4
CDR3: CASKSRQRTGGNEKLFF
DNA: TGTGCCAGCAAGTCCCGGCAAAGGACAGGGGGCAATGAAAAACTGTTTTTT

D: NA
size: NA
V: TRBV2
J: TRBJ1-1
CDR3: CASRGGVSTEAFF
DNA: TGTGCCAGCAGGGGGGGGGTTAGCACTGAAGCTTTCTTT

D: NA
size: NA
V: TRBV27
J: TRBJ1-5
CDR3: CASSPSGQINQPQHF
DNA: TGTGCCAGCAGTCCTAGCGGGCAGATCAATCAGCCCCAGCATTTT

D: TRBD1
size: few
V: TRBV30
J: TRBJ1-5
CDR3: CAWSVPWTGPRPQHF
DNA: TGTGCCTGGAGTGTACCCTGGACAGGCCCCAGGCCCCAGCATTTT

D: NA
size: NA
V: TRBV7-9
J: TRBJ1-1
CDR3: CASSFTPKGLSTEAFF
DNA: TGTGCCAGCAGCTTCACCCCTAAGGGGCTTAGCACTGAAGCTTTCTTT

D: TRBD2
size: few
V: TRBV5-6
J: TRBJ2-5
CDR3: CASSLKAGGPWETQYF
DNA: TGTGCCAGCAGCTTAAAAGCGGGGGGGCCCTGGGAGACCCAGTACTTC

D: NA
size: NA
V: TRBV19
J: TRBJ1-2
CDR3: CASSIDLRHRKNYGYTF
DNA: TGTGCCAGTAGTATAGATCTGCGACACCGCAAGAACTATGGCTACACCTTC

D: NA
size: NA
V: TRBV14
J: TRBJ2-4
CDR3: CASSQGRLAIQYF
DNA: TGTGCCAGCAGCCAGGGCAGGCTGGCCATTCAGTACTTC

D: NA
size: NA
V: TRBV6-7
J: TRBJ2-5
CDR3: CFGETQYF
DNA: TGTTTCGGGGAGACCCAGTACTTC

D: NA
size: once
V: TRBV5-5
J: TRBJ1-1
CDR3: CASSSTRRGGDPGNTEAFF
DNA: TGTGCCAGCAGCTCAACCCGACGTGGAGGAGATCCCGGGAACACTGAAGCTTTCTTT

D: TRBD2
size: NA
V: TRBV11-2
J: TRBJ2-7
CDR3: CASTLAGTYEQYF
DNA: TGTGCCAGCACACTAGCGGGGACCTACGAGCAGTACTTC

D: NA
size: NA
V: TRBV7-9
J: TRBJ1-3
CDR3: CASRTLGNTIYF
DNA: TGTGCCAGCAGGACACTCGGAAACACCATATATTTT

D: NA
size: NA
V: TRBV28
J: TRBJ1-3
CDR3: CASSLAGAEYTIYF
DNA: TGTGCCAGCAGTTTGGCAGGGGCGGAATACACCATATATTTT

D: TRBD1
size: NA
V: TRBV6-6
J: TRBJ1-5
CDR3: CASSPSGGREQPQHF
DNA: TGTGCCAGCAGTCCCTCAGGGGGCCGTGAGCAGCCCCAGCATTTT

D: TRBD1
size: NA
V: TRBV5-1
J: TRBJ2-2
CDR3: CASSLQGAGTGELFF
DNA: TGCGCCAGCAGCTTGCAGGGGGCAGGGACCGGGGAGCTGTTTTTT

D: TRBD1
size: NA
V: TRBV6-5
J: TRBJ1-6
CDR3: CASSSGTGIGLLHF
DNA: TGTGCCAGCAGTTCCGGGACAGGGATCGGTCTCCTCCACTTT

D: NA
size: NA
V: TRBV9
J: TRBJ1-1
CDR3: CASSVEDRGKRRTEAFF
DNA: TGTGCCAGCAGCGTAGAGGATCGGGGGAAACGGCGCACTGAAGCTTTCTTT

D: TRBD2
size: once
V: TRBV4-2
J: TRBJ2-1
CDR3: CASSREVGGGASYNEQFF
DNA: TGTGCCAGCAGCCGCGAGGTTGGCGGGGGGGCCTCCTACAATGAGCAGTTCTTC

D: TRBD1
size: NA
V: TRBV19
J: TRBJ1-6
CDR3: CATSGGPVNSPLHF
DNA: TGTGCCACCTCAGGGGGACCTGTTAATTCACCCCTCCACTTT

D: NA
size: NA
V: TRBV7-2
J: TRBJ2-2
CDR3: CASSPLATNTGELFF
DNA: TGTGCCAGCAGCCCACTAGCCACGAACACCGGGGAGCTGTTTTTT

D: TRBD2
size: NA
V: TRBV7-2
J: TRBJ2-7
CDR3: CASSWERGAGYEQYF
DNA: TGTGCCAGCAGCTGGGAGCGGGGGGCGGGTTACGAGCAGTACTTC

D: NA
size: NA
V: TRBV28
J: TRBJ1-4
CDR3: CASSGYLNEKLFF
DNA: TGTGCCAGTTCAGGGTATCTTAATGAAAAACTGTTTTTT

D: NA
size: NA
V: TRBV27
J: TRBJ1-2
CDR3: CASSLKGVDGYTF
DNA: TGTGCCAGCAGTTTAAAAGGGGTCGATGGCTACACCTTC

D: NA
size: NA
V: TRBV30
J: TRBJ2-3
CDR3: CAWSVGGVGTDTQYF
DNA: TGTGCCTGGAGTGTAGGAGGGGTGGGAACAGATACGCAGTATTTT

D: TRBD1
size: NA
V: TRBV11-2
J: TRBJ1-2
CDR3: CASSPAGTGLSGYGYTF
DNA: TGTGCCAGCAGCCCAGCCGGGACAGGGTTAAGCGGCTATGGCTACACCTTC

D: TRBD2
size: NA
V: TRBV3-1/TRBV3-2
J: TRBJ2-5
CDR3: CASSQVVLGGQETQYF
DNA: TGTGCCAGCAGCCAAGTGGTTTTGGGGGGGCAAGAGACCCAGTACTTC

D: NA
size: once
V: TRBV6-6
J: TRBJ1-6
CDR3: CASTPGWDNNSPLHF
DNA: TGTGCCAGCACCCCAGGGTGGGACAACAATTCACCCCTCCACTTT

D: NA
size: NA
V: TRBV7-3
J: TRBJ1-6
CDR3: CASSLGGASSYNSPLHF
DNA: TGTGCCAGCAGCTTAGGAGGGGCTAGCTCCTATAATTCACCCCTCCACTTT

D: TRBD1
size: NA
V: TRBV19
J: TRBJ1-1
CDR3: CASNGQGNTEAFF
DNA: TGTGCCAGTAACGGACAGGGCAACACTGAAGCTTTCTTT

D: TRBD1
size: NA
V: TRBV28
J: TRBJ1-2
CDR3: CASSSGTVGYTF
DNA: TGTGCCAGCAGTTCCGGGACAGTTGGCTACACCTTC